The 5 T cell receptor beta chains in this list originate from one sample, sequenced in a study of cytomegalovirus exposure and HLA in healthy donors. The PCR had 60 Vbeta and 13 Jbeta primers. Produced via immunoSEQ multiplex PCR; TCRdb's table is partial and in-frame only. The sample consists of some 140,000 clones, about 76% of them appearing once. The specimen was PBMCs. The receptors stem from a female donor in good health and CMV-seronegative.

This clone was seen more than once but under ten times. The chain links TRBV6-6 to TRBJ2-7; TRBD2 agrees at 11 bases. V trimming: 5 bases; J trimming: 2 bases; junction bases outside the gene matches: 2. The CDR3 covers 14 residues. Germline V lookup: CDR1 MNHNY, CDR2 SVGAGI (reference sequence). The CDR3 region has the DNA TGTGCCAGCAGTCTTAGCGGGGGGGCCTACGAGCAGTACTTC. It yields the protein CASSLSGGAYEQYF.

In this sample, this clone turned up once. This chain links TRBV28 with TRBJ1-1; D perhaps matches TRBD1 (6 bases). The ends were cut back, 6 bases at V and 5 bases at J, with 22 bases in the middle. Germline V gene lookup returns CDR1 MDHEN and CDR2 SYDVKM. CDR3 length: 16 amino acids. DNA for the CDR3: TGTGCCAGCAGCCCTCCGGGGGGGCGTCGGAAAACTGAAGCTTTCTTT. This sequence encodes CASSPPGGRRKTEAFF.

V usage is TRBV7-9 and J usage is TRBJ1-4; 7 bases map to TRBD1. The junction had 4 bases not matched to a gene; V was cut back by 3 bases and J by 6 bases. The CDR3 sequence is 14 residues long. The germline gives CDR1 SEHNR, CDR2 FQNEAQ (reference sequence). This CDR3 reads CASSFHRGDEKLFF. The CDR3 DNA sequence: TGTGCCAGCAGCTTCCACAGGGGAGATGAAAAACTGTTTTTT. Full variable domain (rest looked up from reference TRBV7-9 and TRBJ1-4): DTGVSQNPRHKITKRGQNVTFRCDPISEHNRLYWYRQTLGQGPEFLTYFQNEAQLEKSRLLSDRFSAERPKGSFSTLEIQRTEQGDSAMYLCASSFHRGDEKLFFGSGTQLSVL.

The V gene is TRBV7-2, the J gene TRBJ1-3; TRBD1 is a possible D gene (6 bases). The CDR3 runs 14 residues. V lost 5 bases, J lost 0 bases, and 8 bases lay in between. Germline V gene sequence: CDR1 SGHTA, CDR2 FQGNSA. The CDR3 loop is CASSPDSSGNTIYF. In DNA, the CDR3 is TGTGCCAGCAGCCCGGACAGCTCTGGAAACACCATATATTTT.

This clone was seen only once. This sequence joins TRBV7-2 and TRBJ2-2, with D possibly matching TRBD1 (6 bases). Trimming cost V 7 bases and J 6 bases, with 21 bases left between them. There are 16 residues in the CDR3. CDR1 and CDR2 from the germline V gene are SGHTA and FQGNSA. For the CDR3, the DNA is TGTGCCAGCACCTCACTTGACCACAGGGACCCCGGGGAGCTGTTTTTT. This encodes CASTSLDHRDPGELFF.